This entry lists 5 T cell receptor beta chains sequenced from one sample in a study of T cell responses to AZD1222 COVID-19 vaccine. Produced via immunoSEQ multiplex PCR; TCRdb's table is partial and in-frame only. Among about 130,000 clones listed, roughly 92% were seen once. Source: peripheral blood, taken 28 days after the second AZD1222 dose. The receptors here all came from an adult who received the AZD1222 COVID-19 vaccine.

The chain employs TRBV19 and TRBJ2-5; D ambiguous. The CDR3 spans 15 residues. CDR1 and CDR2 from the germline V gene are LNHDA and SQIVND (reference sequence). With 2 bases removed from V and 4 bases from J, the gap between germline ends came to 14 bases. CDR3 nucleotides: TGTGCCAGTAGTATATCGGCAATAGTTCGAGAGACCCAGTACTTC. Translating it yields CASSISAIVRETQYF.

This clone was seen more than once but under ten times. The CDR3 sequence: CASSLGPDRYTGELFF. The CDR3 bases are TGTGCCAGCAGCTTGGGGCCCGACAGGTACACCGGGGAGCTGTTTTTT. V and J are TRBV5-6 and TRBJ2-2, with D possibly being TRBD1 (6 bases). This CDR3 region has 16 residues. Germline V lookup: CDR1 SGHDT, CDR2 YYEEEE. Trimming removed 0 bases at V and 3 bases at J, with 12 bases between. Full variable domain (rest looked up from reference TRBV5-6 and TRBJ2-2): DAGVTQSPTHLIKTRGQQVTLRCSPKSGHDTVSWYQQALGQGPQFIFQYYEEEERQRGNFPDRFSGHQFPNYSSELNVNALLLGDSALYLCASSLGPDRYTGELFFGEGSRLTVL.

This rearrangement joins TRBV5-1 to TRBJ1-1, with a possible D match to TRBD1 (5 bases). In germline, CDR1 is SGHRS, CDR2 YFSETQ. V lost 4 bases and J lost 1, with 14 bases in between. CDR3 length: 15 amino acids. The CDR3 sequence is CASSTSTGANTEAFF. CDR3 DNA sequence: TGCGCCAGCAGCACCTCCACAGGAGCGAACACTGAAGCTTTCTTT.

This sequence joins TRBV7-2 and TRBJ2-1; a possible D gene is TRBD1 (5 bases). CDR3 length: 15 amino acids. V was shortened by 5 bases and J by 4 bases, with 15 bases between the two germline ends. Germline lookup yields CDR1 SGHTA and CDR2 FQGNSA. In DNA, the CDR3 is TGTGCCAGCAGCCCGCGGCAGGGCCTTTACAATGAGCAGTTCTTC. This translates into CASSPRQGLYNEQFF. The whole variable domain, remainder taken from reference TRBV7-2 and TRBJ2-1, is GAGVSQSPSNKVTEKGKDVELRCDPISGHTALYWYRQSLGQGLEFLIYFQGNSAPDKSGLPSDRFSAERTGGSVSTLTIQRTQQEDSAVYLCASSPRQGLYNEQFFGPGTRLTVL.

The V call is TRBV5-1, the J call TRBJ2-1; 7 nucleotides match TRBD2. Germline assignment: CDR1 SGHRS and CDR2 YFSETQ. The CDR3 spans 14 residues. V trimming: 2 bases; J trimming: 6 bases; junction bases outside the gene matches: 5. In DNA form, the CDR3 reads TGCGCCAGCAGCTTCACCGGGGGGAGCAATGAGCAGTTCTTC. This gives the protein CASSFTGGSNEQFF.